The T cell receptor (beta chain) under discussion was sequenced for a study of blood T cell repertoires in COVID-19. Study-wide background: From the United States, Italy and Spain came samples of acute and convalescent COVID-19. T cells, B-cell-depleted T cells, or PBMCs supplied cDNA or gDNA.

In the authors' workflow: Counts of nucleated cells, estimated from reference gene primer amplification, were obtained. Using immunoSEQ multiplex PCR, the repertoire was profiled, and TCRdb retains in-frame clones only, with some absent. D and trimming come from the DNA, and the V and J calls and clone size come from that table. The sample has some 43,000 clones; around 79% are singletons. Germline V gene data show CDR1 as MDHEN and CDR2 as SYDVKM. The V and J ends lost 3 bases and 5 bases respectively, with 4 bases between them. CDR3 length: 11 amino acids. V gene TRBV28 combines with J gene TRBJ1-1; D gene ambiguous. The TCR was taken from a woman between 55 and 75 years old with acute or convalescent COVID-19. The sequenced sample was peripheral blood. The CDR3 loop reads CASSFRTEAFF. In nucleotides, the CDR3 is TGTGCCAGCAGTTTCCGGACTGAAGCTTTCTTT.